Reported below is one TCR beta chain. This sample is part of a study of blood T cell repertoires in COVID-19. Background on the study: The United States, Italy and Spain supplied acute and convalescent COVID-19 samples. T cells, B-cell-depleted T cells, or PBMCs supplied cDNA or gDNA.

In the study's own analysis: Quantification of nucleated cells was approximated via reference gene primer amplification. Assay used: immunoSEQ multiplex PCR; TCRdb lists only in-frame clones, some missing. From that table come the V and J calls and clone size; the DNA was used to work out D and trimming. The sample carries around 100,000 clones, less than 85% recorded once. This CDR3 region has 14 residues. Germline assignment: CDR1 SGHNT and CDR2 YYREEE (reference sequence). Trimming removed 5 bases from V and 2 bases from J; junction bases left unmatched: 4. The V and J genes are TRBV5-4 and TRBJ2-5; TRBD2 matches 9 bases. The receptor's source is a woman in her fifties or sixties with acute or convalescent COVID-19. Source material: peripheral blood. CDR3 in amino acids: CASSSGGRQETQYF. In DNA, the CDR3 is TGTGCCAGCAGTAGCGGGGGAAGACAAGAGACCCAGTACTTC.